A selection of T cell receptor beta chains follows, all from one sample in a study of CD8+CD57+ T cells in acquired aplastic anemia. Each CDR3 protein gets one entry after TCRdb re-called the reads with MiXCR. The table includes 300,000 or so distinct CDR3 sequences, around three fifths detected once. Specimen: sorted CD4+, CD8+, or CD8+CD57+ T cells (not recorded which) from PBMCs. The receptors were gathered from a human donor with aplastic anemia. The CDR3 runs from the conserved cysteine through the conserved F or W. D genes are given only for firm matches. Expanded clones are given a class, and other clones once, few, many or no size at all.

TRBD2 | TRBJ2-1 | many | TRBV5-8 | TGTGCCAGCAGCTTGGGAAGCGGGAGGGCCCCCTACAATGAGCAGTTCTTC | CASSLGSGRAPYNEQFF
- | TRBJ2-7 | many | TRBV6-5 | TGTGCCAGCGTTGCTGGATACGAGCAGTACTTC | CASVAGYEQYF
- | TRBJ1-1 | few | TRBV7-9 | TGTGCCTGCGGACAGCCCAACACTGAAGCTTTCTTT | CACGQPNTEAFF
TRBD2 | TRBJ2-7 | once | TRBV10-3 | TGTGCCCTTAGCGGGAATTCCTACGAGCAGTACTTC | CALSGNSYEQYF
- | TRBJ2-2 | - | TRBV9 | TGTGCCAGCAGAGAACAGGGCACCGGGGAGCTGTTTTTT | CASREQGTGELFF
- | TRBJ2-1 | few | TRBV20-1 | TGCAGTGCTAGGGGGGCTCCACTGTACAATGAGCAGTTCTTC | CSARGAPLYNEQFF
TRBD2 | TRBJ2-3 | - | TRBV20-1 | TGCAGTGGGAGCTTTAGCGGGGGCGGCACAGATACGCAGTATTTT | CSGSFSGGGTDTQYF
TRBD2 | TRBJ2-1 | - | TRBV19 | TGTGCCAGTAGTATAGGAGGACTAGCGGCTGGCGATGAGCAGTTCTTC | CASSIGGLAAGDEQFF
- | TRBJ2-1 | - | TRBV7-7 | TGTGCTAGCAGCTTCGGACCAGGCGATGAGCAGTTCTTC | CASSFGPGDEQFF
- | TRBJ1-4 | - | TRBV20-1 | TGCAGTGCTAGCGACATTGGGGGAGGACAGCCTGTCGAGCGACTGTTTTTT | CSASDIGGGQPVERLFF
- | TRBJ2-7 | - | TRBV12-3/TRBV12-4 | TGTGCCAGCAGCCTCACAGGGCACGAGCAGTACTTC | CASSLTGHEQYF
- | TRBJ1-1 | - | TRBV25-1 | TGTGCCAGCAGTGCATCCCGACGATATTCTGAAGCTTTCTTT | CASSASRRYSEAFF
- | TRBJ1-5 | many | TRBV7-9 | TGTGCCAGCAGCTTAGGAACTCAGCCCCAGCATTTT | CASSLGTQPQHF
- | TRBJ2-3 | few | TRBV9 | TGTGCCAGCAGCGTAGACGGTTTTGGGACAGATACGCAGTATTTT | CASSVDGFGTDTQYF
- | TRBJ1-1 | - | TRBV2 | TGTGCCAGCTTTGAGGTCTGGTTGAACACTGAAGCTTTCTTT | CASFEVWLNTEAFF
TRBD1 | TRBJ1-5 | many | TRBV6-4 | TGTGCCAGCAGTGAAGGACAGGGCGGCCAGCCCCAGCATTTT | CASSEGQGGQPQHF
TRBD2 | TRBJ2-4 | few | TRBV27 | TGTGCCAGCAGTCTAGCGGGAGGCTATAACATTCAGTACTTC | CASSLAGGYNIQYF
TRBD1 | TRBJ1-6 | once | TRBV10-2 | TGCGCCAGCAGTGACCTGACAGGGATAGGTAATTCACCCCTCCACTTT | CASSDLTGIGNSPLHF
TRBD1 | TRBJ2-5 | few | TRBV24-1 | TGTGCCACCAGTAACTCCAGACAGGGGCAAGAGACCCAGTACTTC | CATSNSRQGQETQYF
TRBD1 | TRBJ2-7 | - | TRBV7-9 | TGTGCCAGCAGCCTAACACTAGGACAGGGGGCAGACTACGAGCAGTACTTC | CASSLTLGQGADYEQYF
- | TRBJ1-2 | - | TRBV5-4 | TGTGCCAGCAGCTTGACTGCGGGGCATAACTATGGCTACACCTTC | CASSLTAGHNYGYTF
TRBD2 | TRBJ2-1 | many | TRBV7-3 | TGTGCCAGCAGCTTAAAAGGACTAGCGGGAGGAGGGGTGAACTACAATGAGCAGTTCTTC | CASSLKGLAGGGVNYNEQFF
TRBD1 | TRBJ1-2 | - | TRBV7-2 | TGTGCCAGCAGCACCCGACAGGGAGGCTATGGCTACACCTTC | CASSTRQGGYGYTF